These 27 T cell receptor beta chains were all obtained from the same sample, sequenced in a study of siplizumab effects on memory and regulatory T cells. Produced via immunoSEQ multiplex PCR; TCRdb's table is partial and in-frame only. The table records about 100,000 clones, 80% to 95% of them present only once. The sequenced sample consisted of non-Treg CD4+ T cells sorted from blood. The receptors originated from a human donor in good health.

V gene TRBV5-1 combines with J gene TRBJ2-2; 7 bases are shared with TRBD1. This CDR3 has 14 residues. Germline V CDR1 and CDR2: SGHRS, YFSETQ. The V segment lost 1 base and the J segment 3 bases; nucleotides outside the gene matches: 0. This CDR3 reads CASSLTGDTGELFF. The DNA of the CDR3 is TGCGCCAGCAGCTTGACAGGGGACACCGGGGAGCTGTTTTTT.

The chain is built from TRBV30 and TRBJ1-2, with a tentative D call TRBD1 (5 bases). Germline loops: CDR1 GTSNPN, CDR2 SVGIG (reference sequence). This CDR3 contains 13 residues. Between the trimmed V and J ends, which lost 2 bases and 4 bases, there was a span of 11 bases. CDR3 bases: TGTGCCTGGAGTCGGGGCCGCCTCTATGGCTACACCTTC. This encodes CAWSRGRLYGYTF.

The chain joins TRBV29-1 to TRBJ2-3; 7 bases match TRBD2. Germline CDR1 is SQVTM and CDR2 is ANQGSEA. After removal of 8 bases from V and 6 bases from J, the junction contained 14 bases not matched to a gene. This CDR3 contains 14 residues. CDR3 coding DNA: TGCAGCTCTGCTAGCGGCGTGCAGTGGGATACGCAGTATTTT. Its protein is CSSASGVQWDTQYF.

The chain joins TRBV5-1 to TRBJ2-1; TRBD1 aligns across 9 bases. Trimming at V came to 4 bases and at J to 1 base, leaving 6 bases not matched to a gene. The CDR3 is 16 residues long. Germline assignment: CDR1 SGHRS and CDR2 YFSETQ. The CDR3 loop is CASSGTGIGSYNEQFF. CDR3 DNA: TGCGCCAGCAGCGGGACAGGGATTGGTTCCTACAATGAGCAGTTCTTC. Full variable domain (outside the CDR3, taken from reference TRBV5-1 and TRBJ2-1): KAGVTQTPRYLIKTRGQQVTLSCSPISGHRSVSWYQQTPGQGLQFLFEYFSETQRNKGNFPGRFSGRQFSNSRSEMNVSTLELGDSALYLCASSGTGIGSYNEQFFGPGTRLTVL.

The chain couples TRBV7-3 to TRBJ2-3; 12 positions match TRBD2. CDR1 and CDR2 (germline): SGHTA, FQGTGA. The trim removed 0 bases at V and 4 bases at J, leaving 5 bases unmatched. CDR3 length: 17 amino acids. CDR3 nucleotide sequence: TGTGCCAGCAGCTTAACGACGGCTAGCGGGAGGGCAGATACGCAGTATTTT. Protein product: CASSLTTASGRADTQYF.

V is TRBV4-2 and J is TRBJ2-6; D gene unclear. CDR1 and CDR2 (germline): LGHNA, YNFKEQ. The CDR3 is made up of 16 amino acids. V lost 5 bases and J lost 2, with 13 bases in between. DNA for the CDR3: TGTGCCAGCAGCTATGAGAGGACGGCTGGGGCCAACGTCCTGACTTTC. It specifies CASSYERTAGANVLTF.

Here the CDR3 DNA reads TGTGCCAGTAGTATTTTCAGGGGGGGTACCGGGGAGCTGTTTTTT. As protein: CASSIFRGGTGELFF. This chain connects TRBV19 to TRBJ2-2, with D perhaps being TRBD1 or TRBD2 (7 bases each). V was clipped by 3 bases and J by 5 bases, with 13 bases between them. The CDR3 is made up of 15 amino acids. CDR1 LNHDA and CDR2 SQIVND come from the germline V gene (reference sequence).

V and J are TRBV7-9 and TRBJ1-2; tentatively, D is TRBD1 (6 bases). Trimming cost V 5 bases and J 3 bases, with 13 bases left between them. CDR3 length equals 14 residues. Germline lookup yields CDR1 SEHNR and CDR2 FQNEAQ (reference sequence). CDR3 DNA sequence: TGTGCCAGCAGCCCCGCAGGGGAATACTATGGCTACACCTTC. It codes for CASSPAGEYYGYTF. Supplemented by reference TRBV7-9 and TRBJ1-2, the full variable domain reads DTGVSQNPRHKITKRGQNVTFRCDPISEHNRLYWYRQTLGQGPEFLTYFQNEAQLEKSRLLSDRFSAERPKGSFSTLEIQRTEQGDSAMYLCASSPAGEYYGYTFGSGTRLTVV.

The chain has TRBV5-1 and TRBJ2-5, with 7 bases aligning to TRBD2. The V gene end was trimmed by 0 bases and the J gene end by 4 bases; junction bases not matched to a gene: 6. Germline CDR1 SGHRS, CDR2 YFSETQ. The CDR3 has 15 amino acids. The CDR3 reads CASSLVPGEGETQYF. The CDR3 nucleotides read TGCGCCAGCAGCTTGGTCCCGGGGGAGGGAGAGACCCAGTACTTC.

This clone was detected only once. The chain is built from TRBV5-1 and TRBJ1-3, with 10 bases that match TRBD1. The CDR3 contains 19 residues. Trimming removed 3 bases from V and 3 bases from J; junction bases left unmatched: 15. The germline CDR1 and CDR2 sequences are SGHRS and YFSETQ. CDR3 nucleotide sequence: TGCGCCAGCAGCTCAATAGACACGACAGGGGGCTTAATTGGAAACACCATATATTTT. It specifies CASSSIDTTGGLIGNTIYF.

This sequence joins TRBV19 and TRBJ2-2, with 9 bases that match TRBD2. The CDR3 is 18 amino acids. With V trimmed by 0 bases and J by 2 bases, 7 bases remained unmatched. CDR1 is LNHDA, CDR2 SQIVND, per germline (reference sequence). The CDR3 reads CASSIDRLAGTNTGELFF. The CDR3 bases are TGTGCCAGTAGTATAGATCGGCTAGCGGGGACTAACACCGGGGAGCTGTTTTTT.

The CDR3 spells CASSWPGEGDEKLFF. The CDR3 DNA follows: TGTGCCAGCAGCTGGCCCGGAGAGGGTGATGAAAAACTGTTTTTT. V gene TRBV25-1 combines with J gene TRBJ1-4; D unresolved. V lost 6 bases and J 6 bases, leaving 17 bases between the germline ends. From germline, CDR1 is MGHDK and CDR2 SYGVNS. CDR3 length equals 15 residues.

The chain is built from TRBV4-3 and TRBJ1-1; D is possibly TRBD1 (6 bases). Germline values: CDR1 LGHNA, CDR2 YSLEER. The V and J ends lost 2 bases and 4 bases respectively, with 17 bases between them. CDR3 size: 16 residues. DNA for the CDR3: TGCGCCAGCAGCCAACGACTACAGGGAACCGGCACTGAAGCTTTCTTT. Residues: CASSQRLQGTGTEAFF.

The chain is built from TRBV29-1 and TRBJ2-3; TRBD1 or TRBD2 may be the D gene (5 bases each). The CDR3 sequence is 13 residues long. V lost 3 bases to trimming and J lost 14 bases, with 21 bases between them. The V gene's germline CDR1 is SQVTM and CDR2 ANQGSEA. The CDR3 spells CSVDPGLNRGSYF. The CDR3 coding sequence is TGCAGCGTTGACCCCGGACTGAATCGGGGCTCGTATTTT.

The rearrangement joins TRBV4-1 to TRBJ2-3; D is perhaps TRBD2 (6 bases). CDR3 size: 16 residues. The V and J ends lost 0 bases and 1 base respectively, with 11 bases between them. Germline CDR1 is MGHRA and CDR2 is YSYEKL. The DNA of the CDR3 is TGCGCCAGCAGCCAAGATACGAGGGAGGGCACAGATACGCAGTATTTT. This sequence encodes CASSQDTREGTDTQYF.

V gene TRBV2 combines with J gene TRBJ2-7; D is perhaps TRBD1 (8 bases). Germline CDR1 SNHLY, CDR2 FYNNEI. The V gene lost 6 bases and the J gene lost 1 base, with 10 bases spanning the gap. The CDR3 runs to 13 residues. Here the CDR3 reads CASRQGGSYEQYF. The CDR3 DNA sequence: TGTGCCAGCAGACAGGGGGGGTCCTACGAGCAGTACTTC.

The chain combines TRBV15 with TRBJ2-7; D is ambiguous. The V end was cut by 1 base, the J end by 5 bases, with 9 bases between. The CDR3 contains 13 residues. Germline CDR1 reads LNHNV; CDR2 reads YYDKDF (reference sequence). In DNA form, the CDR3 reads TGTGCCACCAGCAGAGGGGCCAACGACGAGCAGTACTTC. Amino acids: CATSRGANDEQYF. Combining the CDR3 with reference TRBV15 and TRBJ2-7 gives the whole variable domain DAMVIQNPRYQVTQFGKPVTLSCSQTLNHNVMYWYQQKSSQAPKLLFHYYDKDFNNEADTPDNFQSRRPNTSFCFLDIRSPGLGDTAMYLCATSRGANDEQYFGPGTRLTVT.

The rearrangement joins TRBV25-1 to TRBJ2-1, with 13 nucleotides matching TRBD2. The CDR3 contains 14 residues. The V segment lost 8 bases and the J segment 5 bases; nucleotides outside the gene matches: 3. Per germline, CDR1 MGHDK and CDR2 SYGVNS. The CDR3: CASGTSGIDNEQFF. For the CDR3, the DNA is TGTGCCAGCGGGACTAGCGGGATCGACAATGAGCAGTTCTTC.

J is TRBJ1-2 and V is TRBV28; weak D call: TRBD1 (5 bases). CDR3 length: 16 amino acids. CDR1 is MDHEN, CDR2 SYDVKM, per germline. The V end was cut by 4 bases, the J end by 4 bases, with 19 bases between. The CDR3 is CASSSHLSRGRYGYTF. The CDR3 DNA reads TGTGCCAGCAGTTCCCACCTCTCCCGGGGCCGCTATGGCTACACCTTC.

This chain links TRBV7-6 with TRBJ2-2, with TRBD1 matching 7 bases. Germline V lookup: CDR1 SGHVS, CDR2 FNYEAQ. This CDR3 comprises 15 residues. V was pared by 4 bases and J by 4 bases, with 6 bases of the junction left unmatched. CDR3 amino acids: CASSSRTGSTGELFF. Here the CDR3 DNA reads TGTGCCAGCAGCTCTAGGACAGGTTCCACCGGGGAGCTGTTTTTT.

The chain combines TRBV7-6 with TRBJ1-3; no clear D. The ends were cut back, 5 bases at V and 0 bases at J, with 8 bases in the middle. Germline loops: CDR1 SGHVS, CDR2 FNYEAQ. This CDR3 comprises 14 residues. The CDR3 bases are TGTGCCAGCAGCCAGACCGACTCTGGAAACACCATATATTTT. Encoded protein: CASSQTDSGNTIYF.

This clone was detected only once. The V and J genes are TRBV6-5 and TRBJ2-1, with D hard to call. The V gene's germline CDR1 is MNHEY and CDR2 SVGAGI. Trimming cost V 6 bases and J 4 bases, with 10 bases left between them. The length of the CDR3 is 13 residues. The CDR3 is CASSPGPYNEQFF. CDR3 in DNA: TGTGCCAGCAGCCCAGGTCCGTACAATGAGCAGTTCTTC.

The chain links TRBV14 to TRBJ1-1; D unresolved. Germline CDR1 SGHDN, CDR2 FVKESK. The length of the CDR3 is 13 residues. V shed 0 bases and J shed 0 bases, with 2 bases lying between them. CDR3 DNA: TGTGCCAGCAGCCAAGATCTGAACACTGAAGCTTTCTTT. It translates to CASSQDLNTEAFF. The full variable domain, in which reference TRBV14 and TRBJ1-1 provide the parts outside the CDR3, is EAGVTQFPSHSVIEKGQTVTLRCDPISGHDNLYWYRRVMGKEIKFLLHFVKESKQDESGMPNNRFLAERTGGTYSTLKVQPAELEDSGVYFCASSQDLNTEAFFGQGTRLTVV.

The chain employs TRBV5-4 and TRBJ2-7; 7 bases are shared with TRBD2. CDR1 SGHNT and CDR2 YYREEE come from the germline V gene (reference sequence). With V trimmed by 4 bases and J by 7 bases, 20 bases remained unmatched. The CDR3 length is 17 residues. In DNA, the CDR3 is TGTGCCAGCAGCCCGGCGAAGGGAGGGCCTTGGGGGAATGAGCAGTACTTC. It encodes CASSPAKGGPWGNEQYF.

This rearrangement joins TRBV5-1 to TRBJ1-2; 9 bases line up with TRBD1. The V gene end was trimmed by 5 bases and the J gene end by 5 bases; junction bases not matched to a gene: 7. The CDR3 contains 14 residues. Germline CDR1 is SGHRS and CDR2 is YFSETQ. The CDR3 DNA follows: TGCGCCAGCAGGACAGGGGGAACGCTTTATGGCTACACCTTC. This translates into CASRTGGTLYGYTF.

This sequence joins TRBV27 and TRBJ2-5; D perhaps matches TRBD2 (5 bases). Per germline, CDR1 MNHEY and CDR2 SMNVEV (reference sequence). This CDR3 spans 13 amino acids. V shed 4 bases and J shed 6 bases, with 12 bases lying between them. DNA for the CDR3: TGTGCCAGCAGTTCGGAGGTCGGGAAGACCCAGTACTTC. It encodes CASSSEVGKTQYF.

This sequence joins TRBV14 and TRBJ2-4, with 7 nucleotides matching TRBD1. CDR1 is SGHDN and CDR2 is FVKESK in the germline V gene. The CDR3 sequence is 14 residues long. J lost 8 bases, V lost 3 bases, and 7 bases had no gene match. CDR3 in amino acids: CASSHERDSYIQYF. CDR3 bases: TGTGCCAGCAGCCACGAAAGGGACAGCTACATTCAGTACTTC.